The entry that follows covers one T cell receptor (beta chain) sequence. What this receptor recognizes is not known. Base qualities are not at hand, and no much larger clone is one base apart. The data were taken from a study of blood T cell repertoires in COVID-19 (dated by TCRdb to between 2020 and 2021). For the study in its entirety: Samples covering the acute and convalescent phases of COVID-19 were provided by collaborators in the United States, Italy and Spain. The samples were drawn from the first 160 participants of the ongoing ImmuneRACE study and from 950 to 1,500 subjects provided by 6 global collaborators. The prospective study material was composed of cDNA or gDNA derived from T cells, B-cell-depleted T cells, or PBMCs. Nearly every sample came with metadata listing a de-identified subject ID, COVID-19 status, age in years and sex. Where HLA class I and class II types were available, the types were taken from metadata supplied by the sample provider, not from assay-based typing. The dataset comprised deeply sampled blood TCRbeta repertoires from subjects exposed to, actively infected with, or recovered from COVID-19. A freely available public database, intended as a resource for researchers studying the immune response to SARS-CoV-2, is where the repertoires were released.

What the authors observed across the whole study: How much clinical and demographic metadata was included differed by source and by participant, and the metadata was provided uncurated.

TCRbeta CDR3 regions were amplified from genomic DNA using the immunoSEQ Assay, a bias-controlled multiplex PCR. The original pipeline was this. The number of nucleated cells in each sample was estimated by amplification of reference gene primers within the assay. To quantify the absolute abundance of each unique TCRbeta CDR3 rearrangement, sequence reads were collapsed and filtered. For each sample, productive Simpson clonality was calculated as the square root of Simpson's diversity index across productive rearrangements. Drawn from immuneACCESS, this table holds only the in-frame rearrangements with V and J called that TCRdb kept. Clones are partly lost; checked studies trace under half to an unresolved V gene and leave the rest unexplained. From that table come the V and J calls and clone size; the DNA was used to work out D and trimming. The sample table lists a few hundred thousand clones, over 85% of them with a count of one. 0.65% to 1% of the sample rests with the top ten.

One collaborating source in Seattle enrolled patients while the patients were actively infected and followed the patients over time throughout the course of disease. Each collaborating institution followed its own protocols to collect whole blood in K2EDTA tubes. For TCRbeta analysis, collaborators shipped samples as frozen whole blood, isolated PBMCs, or DNA extracted from either of those sample types. The germline V gene (reference sequence) supplies CDR1 SGHNT and CDR2 YYREEE. The CDR3 runs 12 residues from the cysteine to the phenylalanine. CDR3 DNA only is kept here, 36 bases in frame from base 1. V is shortened by 4 bases, J by 6 bases, and the region joining them spans 11 bases.

Sequences were obtained from peripheral blood. In this chain, TRBV5-4 is recombined with TRBJ2-7; a tentative D match to TRBD2 spans 6 bases. This receptor was taken from a man aged 18 to 29 with COVID-19, enrolled during active disease. The CDR3 sequence is CASSLGGFEQYF. The DNA is TGTGCCAGCAGCCTCGGGGGTTTCGAGCAGTACTTC.